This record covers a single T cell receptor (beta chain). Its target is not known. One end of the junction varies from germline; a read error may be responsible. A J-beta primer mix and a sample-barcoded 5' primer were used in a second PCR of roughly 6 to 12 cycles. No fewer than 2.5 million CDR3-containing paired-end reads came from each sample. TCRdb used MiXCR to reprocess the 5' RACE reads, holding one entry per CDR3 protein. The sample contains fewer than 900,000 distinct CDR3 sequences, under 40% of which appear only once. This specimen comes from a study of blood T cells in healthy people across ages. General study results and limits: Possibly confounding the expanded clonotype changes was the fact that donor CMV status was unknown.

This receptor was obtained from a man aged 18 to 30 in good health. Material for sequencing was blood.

Written as DNA, the CDR3 is TGTGCCACCGGTGATAGCAGCCTGGTGGGGAGGGACCAGTACTTC. Protein product: CATGDSSLVGRDQYF. The chain joins TRBV24-1 to TRBJ2-5; 7 bases align to TRBD2. Germline V gene lookup returns CDR1 KGHDR and CDR2 SFDVKD. This CDR3 comprises 15 residues.